These 6 T cell receptor beta chains were sequenced from one sample in a study of OX40 agonist ivuxolimab in advanced cancers. To prepare the library, the immunoSEQ multiplex PCR assay was applied. TCRdb holds this immuneACCESS table with in-frame rearrangements only. Some clones are missing; in checked studies, unresolved V genes explain under half, and the rest has no known cause. Recorded for this sample are just over 50,000 clones; about 88% of them occurred a single time. The top ten constitute about 3.8% of the sample. Sequenced here: CD4+ or CD8+ T cells sorted from blood, sampled in a trial of the OX40 agonist ivuxolimab. The receptors were sampled from an adult with an advanced solid tumor such as melanoma, head and neck, liver or kidney cancer.

The chain links TRBV19 to TRBJ2-1, with D perhaps matching TRBD2 (6 bases). This CDR3 is built from 14 residues. In germline, CDR1 is LNHDA, CDR2 SQIVND (reference sequence). Trimming removed 4 bases at V and 10 bases at J, with 17 bases between. The CDR3: CASSKEGADSEQFF. The DNA for the CDR3 is TGTGCCAGTAGTAAGGAGGGAGCGGATTCCGAGCAGTTCTTC.

The chain combines TRBV9 with TRBJ2-1; TRBD2 matches at 7 bases. Unmatched junction bases numbered 9, after V lost 3 bases and J lost 9 bases. Germline V gene lookup returns CDR1 SGDLS and CDR2 YYNGEE. This CDR3 has 14 residues. The CDR3 DNA follows: TGTGCCAGCAGCGGCCGGGACTATACGGGTGAGCAGTTCTTC. This codes for CASSGRDYTGEQFF.

The chain joins TRBV7-6 to TRBJ2-7; D gene ambiguous. Per the germline V gene, CDR1 is SGHVS and CDR2 is FNYEAQ. The CDR3 loop spans 15 amino acids. V lost 1 base and J 3 bases, leaving 13 bases between the germline ends. In nucleotides, the CDR3 is TGTGCCAGCAGCTTAGGGGCGGTTCGTAACTACGAGCAGTACTTC. Protein sequence: CASSLGAVRNYEQYF.

The chain combines TRBV5-1 with TRBJ2-1, with TRBD2 matching over 10 bases. The V segment lost 5 bases and the J segment 8 bases; nucleotides outside the gene matches: 7. CDR1 and CDR2 (germline): SGHRS, YFSETQ. The CDR3 is 14 amino acids. For the CDR3, the DNA is TGCGCCAGCAGATTTAGCGGGGGGAGGGATGAGCAGTTCTTC. Amino acids: CASRFSGGRDEQFF. The whole variable domain, filled in from reference TRBV5-1 and TRBJ2-1, reads KAGVTQTPRYLIKTRGQQVTLSCSPISGHRSVSWYQQTPGQGLQFLFEYFSETQRNKGNFPGRFSGRQFSNSRSEMNVSTLELGDSALYLCASRFSGGRDEQFFGPGTRLTVL.

The gene calls are TRBV9 and TRBJ2-1; possible D gene TRBD2, 5 bases. Germline-derived CDR1 and CDR2 are SGDLS and YYNGEE. V shed 3 bases and J shed 4 bases, with 14 bases lying between them. CDR3 length: 15 residues. In DNA, the CDR3 is TGTGCCAGCAGCGCTGGACTGTCGGAATACAATGAGCAGTTCTTC. Translating gives CASSAGLSEYNEQFF.

The V call is TRBV10-1, the J call TRBJ2-3; D is uncertain. Between the trimmed V and J ends, which lost 6 bases and 4 bases, there was a span of 14 bases. Germline V gives CDR1 WNHNN, CDR2 SYGVQD (reference sequence). The CDR3 is 14 residues long. The CDR3 sequence: CASSRNTVPDTQYF. The CDR3 nucleotides are TGCGCCAGCAGCCGGAATACCGTCCCAGATACGCAGTATTTT.